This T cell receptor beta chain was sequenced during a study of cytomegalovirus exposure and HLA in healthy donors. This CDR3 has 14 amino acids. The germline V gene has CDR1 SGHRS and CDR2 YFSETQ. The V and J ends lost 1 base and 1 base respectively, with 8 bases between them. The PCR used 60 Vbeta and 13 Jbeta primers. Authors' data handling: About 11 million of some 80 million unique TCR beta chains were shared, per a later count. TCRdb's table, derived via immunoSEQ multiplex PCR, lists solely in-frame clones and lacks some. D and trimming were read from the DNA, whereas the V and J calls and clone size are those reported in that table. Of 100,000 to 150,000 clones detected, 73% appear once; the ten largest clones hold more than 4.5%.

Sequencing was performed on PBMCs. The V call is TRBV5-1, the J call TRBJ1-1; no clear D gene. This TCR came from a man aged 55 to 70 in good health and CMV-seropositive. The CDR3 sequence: CASSLIDSNTEAFF. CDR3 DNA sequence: TGCGCCAGCAGCTTGATAGACTCGAACACTGAAGCTTTCTTT.